This T cell receptor (beta chain) was sequenced for a study of beta chain features in type 1 diabetes. Study information: In all, around 100 million sorted cells from all samples were analyzed. General study results and limits: Moderate but significant shortening of TCRB CDR3s was recorded in all four CD4+ subsets from Type 1 diabetes patients.

The CDR3 is 13 amino acids. The germline V and J ends were trimmed by 1 base and 1 base, with 5 bases remaining between them. Germline CDR1 and CDR2: SGHNT and YYREEE (reference sequence). Comment on this clone: What it binds is not known.

Reverse transcription of all isolated RNA meant that expressed TCRB transcripts were sequenced. Some clones are missing from TCRdb's copy, which holds only in-frame ones; the method was immunoSEQ multiplex PCR. The table lists some 350,000 clones, over 8.5% of them singletons, with 0.55% to 0.75% in the top ten. This sequence was found in a man younger than 45 with type 1 diabetes. The chain couples TRBV5-4 to TRBJ1-1; D ambiguous. The sample taken for sequencing was central memory CD4+ T cells from blood. The CDR3 region is CASSLYKNTEAFF. In nucleotides, the CDR3 is TGTGCCAGCAGCTTGTACAAGAACACTGAAGCTTTCTTT.